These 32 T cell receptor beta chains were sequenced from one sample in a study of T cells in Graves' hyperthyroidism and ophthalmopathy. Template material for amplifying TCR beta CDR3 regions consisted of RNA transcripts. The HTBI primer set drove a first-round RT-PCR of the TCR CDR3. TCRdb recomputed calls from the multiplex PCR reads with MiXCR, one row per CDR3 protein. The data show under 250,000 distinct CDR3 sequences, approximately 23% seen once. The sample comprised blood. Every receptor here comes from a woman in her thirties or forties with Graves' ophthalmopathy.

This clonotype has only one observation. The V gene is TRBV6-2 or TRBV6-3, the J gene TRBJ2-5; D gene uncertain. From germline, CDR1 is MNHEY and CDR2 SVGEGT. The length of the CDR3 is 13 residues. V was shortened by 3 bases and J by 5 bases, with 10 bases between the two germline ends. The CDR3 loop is CASSYGRKETQYF. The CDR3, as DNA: TGTGCCAGCAGTTATGGGCGGAAGGAGACCCAGTACTTC.

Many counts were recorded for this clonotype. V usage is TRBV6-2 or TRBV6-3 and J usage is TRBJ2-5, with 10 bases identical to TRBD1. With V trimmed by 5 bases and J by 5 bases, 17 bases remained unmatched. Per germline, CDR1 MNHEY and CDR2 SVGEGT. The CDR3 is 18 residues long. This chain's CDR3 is CASSQLHVAGTGEETQYF. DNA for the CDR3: TGTGCCAGCAGTCAACTACACGTCGCCGGGACAGGGGAGGAGACCCAGTACTTC.

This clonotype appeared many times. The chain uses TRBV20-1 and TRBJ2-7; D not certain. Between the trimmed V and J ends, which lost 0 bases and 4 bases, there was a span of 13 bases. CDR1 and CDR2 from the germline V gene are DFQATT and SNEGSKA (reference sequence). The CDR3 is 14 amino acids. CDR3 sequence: CSARELAQPYEQYF. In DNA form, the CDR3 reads TGCAGTGCTAGAGAGCTTGCACAGCCTTACGAGCAGTACTTC.

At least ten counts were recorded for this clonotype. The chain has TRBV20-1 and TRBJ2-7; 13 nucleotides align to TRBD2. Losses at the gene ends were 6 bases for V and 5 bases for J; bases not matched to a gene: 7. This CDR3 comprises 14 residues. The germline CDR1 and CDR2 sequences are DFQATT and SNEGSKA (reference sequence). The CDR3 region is CSASGLAGANEQYF. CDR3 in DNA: TGCAGTGCCTCTGGACTAGCGGGAGCTAACGAGCAGTACTTC.

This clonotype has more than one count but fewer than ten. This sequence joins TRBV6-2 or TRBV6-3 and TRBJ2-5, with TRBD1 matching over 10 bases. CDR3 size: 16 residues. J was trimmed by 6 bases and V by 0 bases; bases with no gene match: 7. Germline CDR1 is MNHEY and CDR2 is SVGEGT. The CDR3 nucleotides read TGTGCCAGCAGTTACTCGTCCCGGGACAGGGGAAAGACCCAGTACTTC. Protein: CASSYSSRDRGKTQYF.

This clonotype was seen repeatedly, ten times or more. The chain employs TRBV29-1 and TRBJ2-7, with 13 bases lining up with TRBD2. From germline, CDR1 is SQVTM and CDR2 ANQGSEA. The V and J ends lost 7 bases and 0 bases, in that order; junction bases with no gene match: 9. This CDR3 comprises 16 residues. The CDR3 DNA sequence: TGCAGCGCACGGACTAGCGGGAGTAGGAGCTCCTACGAGCAGTACTTC. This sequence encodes CSARTSGSRSSYEQYF.

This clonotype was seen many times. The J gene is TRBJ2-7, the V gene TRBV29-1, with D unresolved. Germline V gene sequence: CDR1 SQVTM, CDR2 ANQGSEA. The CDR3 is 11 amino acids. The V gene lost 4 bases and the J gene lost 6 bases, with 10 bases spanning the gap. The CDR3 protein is CSVGLDSEQYF. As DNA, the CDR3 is TGCAGCGTTGGCCTCGATAGCGAGCAGTACTTC.

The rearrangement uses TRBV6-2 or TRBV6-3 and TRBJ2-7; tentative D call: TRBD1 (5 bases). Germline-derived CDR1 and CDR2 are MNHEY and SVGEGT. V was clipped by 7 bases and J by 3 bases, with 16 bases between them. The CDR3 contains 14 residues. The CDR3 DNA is TGTGCCAGCACGGATCCAGGGAAGGGCTACGAGCAGTACTTC. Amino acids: CASTDPGKGYEQYF.

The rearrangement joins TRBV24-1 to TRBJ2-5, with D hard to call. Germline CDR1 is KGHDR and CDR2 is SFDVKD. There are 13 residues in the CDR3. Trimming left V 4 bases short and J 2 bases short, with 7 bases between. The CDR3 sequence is CATSEPRQETQYF. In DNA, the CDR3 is TGTGCCACCAGTGAACCCAGACAAGAGACCCAGTACTTC.

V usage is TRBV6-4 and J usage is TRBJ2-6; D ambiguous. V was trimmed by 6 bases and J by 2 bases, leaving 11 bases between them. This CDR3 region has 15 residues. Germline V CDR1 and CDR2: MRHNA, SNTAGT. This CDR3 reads CASRSSSPGANVLTF. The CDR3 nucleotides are TGTGCCAGCAGATCCTCCTCCCCTGGGGCCAACGTCCTGACTTTC.

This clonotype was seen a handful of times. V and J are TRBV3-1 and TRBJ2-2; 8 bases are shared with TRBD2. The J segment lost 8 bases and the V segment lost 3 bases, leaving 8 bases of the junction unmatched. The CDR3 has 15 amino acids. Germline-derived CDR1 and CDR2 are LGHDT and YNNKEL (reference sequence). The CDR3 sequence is CASSQAPGLGGELFF. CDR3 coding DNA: TGTGCCAGCAGCCAGGCCCCGGGACTAGGGGGGGAGCTGTTTTTT. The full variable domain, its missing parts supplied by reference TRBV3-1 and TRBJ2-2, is DTAVSQTPKYLVTQMGNDKSIKCEQNLGHDTMYWYKQDSKKFLKIMFSYNNKELIINETVPNRFSPKSPDKAHLNLHINSLELGDSAVYFCASSQAPGLGGELFFGEGSRLTVL.

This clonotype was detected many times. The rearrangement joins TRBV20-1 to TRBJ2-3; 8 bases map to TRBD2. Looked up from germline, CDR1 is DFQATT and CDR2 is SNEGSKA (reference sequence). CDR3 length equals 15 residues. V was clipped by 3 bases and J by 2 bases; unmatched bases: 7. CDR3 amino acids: CSASLAGGLTDTQYF. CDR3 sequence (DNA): TGCAGTGCTAGCCTCGCGGGAGGCCTCACAGATACGCAGTATTTT.

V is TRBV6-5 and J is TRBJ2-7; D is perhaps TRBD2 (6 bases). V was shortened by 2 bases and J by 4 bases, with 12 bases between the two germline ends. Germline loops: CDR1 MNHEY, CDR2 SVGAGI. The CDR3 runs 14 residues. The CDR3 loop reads CASSYLSGEYEQYF. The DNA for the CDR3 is TGTGCCAGCAGTTACCTCTCGGGAGAGTACGAGCAGTACTTC.

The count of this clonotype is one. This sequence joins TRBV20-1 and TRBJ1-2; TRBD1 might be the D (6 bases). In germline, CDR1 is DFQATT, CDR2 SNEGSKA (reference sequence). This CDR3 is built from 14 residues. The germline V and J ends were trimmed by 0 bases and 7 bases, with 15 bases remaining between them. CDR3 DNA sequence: TGCAGTGCTAGAGACCCTACAGGGAAGGGTGGCTACACCTTC. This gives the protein CSARDPTGKGGYTF.

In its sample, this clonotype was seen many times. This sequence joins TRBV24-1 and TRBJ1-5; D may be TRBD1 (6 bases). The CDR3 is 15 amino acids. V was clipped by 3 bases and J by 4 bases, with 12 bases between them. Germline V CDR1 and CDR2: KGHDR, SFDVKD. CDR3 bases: TGTGCCACCAGTGATGGGACAACCGGGAATCAGCCCCAGCATTTT. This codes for CATSDGTTGNQPQHF.

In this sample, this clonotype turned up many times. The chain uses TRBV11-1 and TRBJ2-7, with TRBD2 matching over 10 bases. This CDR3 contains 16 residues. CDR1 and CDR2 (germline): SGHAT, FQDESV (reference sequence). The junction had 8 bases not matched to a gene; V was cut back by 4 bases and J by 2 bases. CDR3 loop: CASSSPRTSGTYEQYF. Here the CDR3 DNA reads TGTGCCAGCAGCTCGCCCCGGACTAGCGGTACCTACGAGCAGTACTTC. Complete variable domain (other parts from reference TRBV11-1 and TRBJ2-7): EAEVAQSPRYKITEKSQAVAFWCDPISGHATLYWYRQILGQGPELLVQFQDESVVDDSQLPKDRFSAERLKGVDSTLKIQPAELGDSAMYLCASSSPRTSGTYEQYFGPGTRLTVT.

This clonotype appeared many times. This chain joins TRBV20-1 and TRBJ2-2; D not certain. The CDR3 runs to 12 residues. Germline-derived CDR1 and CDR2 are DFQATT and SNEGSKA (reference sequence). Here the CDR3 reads CTTRASRGELFF. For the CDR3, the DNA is TGCACCACCCGGGCCTCCCGCGGGGAGCTGTTTTTT.

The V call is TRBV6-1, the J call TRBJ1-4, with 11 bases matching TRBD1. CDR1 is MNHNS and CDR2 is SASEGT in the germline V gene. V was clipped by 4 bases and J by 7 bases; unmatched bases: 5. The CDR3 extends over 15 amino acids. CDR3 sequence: CASSGGTGGAEKLFF. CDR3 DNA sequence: TGTGCCAGCAGTGGCGGGACAGGGGGGGCTGAAAAACTGTTTTTT.

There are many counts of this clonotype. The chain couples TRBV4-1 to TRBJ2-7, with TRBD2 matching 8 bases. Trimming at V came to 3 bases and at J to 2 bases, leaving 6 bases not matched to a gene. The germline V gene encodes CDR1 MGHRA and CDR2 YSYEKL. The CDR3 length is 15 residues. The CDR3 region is CASSQGRGLAYEQYF. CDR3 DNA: TGCGCCAGCAGCCAGGGACGGGGACTAGCCTACGAGCAGTACTTC.

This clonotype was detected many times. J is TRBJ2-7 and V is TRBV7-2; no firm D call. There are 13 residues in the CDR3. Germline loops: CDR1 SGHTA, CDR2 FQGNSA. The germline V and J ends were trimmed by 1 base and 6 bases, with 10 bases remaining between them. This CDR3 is CASSLEVRVEQYF. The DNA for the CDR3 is TGTGCCAGCAGCTTAGAGGTTAGAGTCGAGCAGTACTTC.

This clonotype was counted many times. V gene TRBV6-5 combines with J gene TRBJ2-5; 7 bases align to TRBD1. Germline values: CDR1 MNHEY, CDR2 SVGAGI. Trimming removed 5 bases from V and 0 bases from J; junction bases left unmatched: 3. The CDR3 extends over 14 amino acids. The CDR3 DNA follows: TGTGCCAGCAGTCTACAGGGGTACCAAGAGACCCAGTACTTC. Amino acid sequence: CASSLQGYQETQYF.

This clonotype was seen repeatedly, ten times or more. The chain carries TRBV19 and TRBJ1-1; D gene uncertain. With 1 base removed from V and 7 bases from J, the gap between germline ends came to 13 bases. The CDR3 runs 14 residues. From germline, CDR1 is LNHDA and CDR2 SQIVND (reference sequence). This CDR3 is CASSIAWENSEAFF. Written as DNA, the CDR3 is TGTGCCAGTAGTATAGCGTGGGAGAATAGTGAAGCTTTCTTT. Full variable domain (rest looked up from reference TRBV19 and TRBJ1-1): DGGITQSPKYLFRKEGQNVTLSCEQNLNHDAMYWYRQDPGQGLRLIYYSQIVNDFQKGDIAEGYSVSREKKESFPLTVTSAQKNPTAFYLCASSIAWENSEAFFGQGTRLTVV.

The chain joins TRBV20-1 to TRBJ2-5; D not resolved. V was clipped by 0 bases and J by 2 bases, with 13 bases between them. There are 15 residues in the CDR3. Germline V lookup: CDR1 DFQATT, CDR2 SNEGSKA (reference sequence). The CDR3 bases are TGCAGTGCTAGAGATGGGCACCGAAGACAAGAGACCCAGTACTTC. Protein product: CSARDGHRRQETQYF.

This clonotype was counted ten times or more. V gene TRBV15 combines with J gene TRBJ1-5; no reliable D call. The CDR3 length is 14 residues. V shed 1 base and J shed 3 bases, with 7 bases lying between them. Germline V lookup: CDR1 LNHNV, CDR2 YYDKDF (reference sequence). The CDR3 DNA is TGTGCCACCAGCAGAGTGGGCCTCAATCAGCCCCAGCATTTT. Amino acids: CATSRVGLNQPQHF.

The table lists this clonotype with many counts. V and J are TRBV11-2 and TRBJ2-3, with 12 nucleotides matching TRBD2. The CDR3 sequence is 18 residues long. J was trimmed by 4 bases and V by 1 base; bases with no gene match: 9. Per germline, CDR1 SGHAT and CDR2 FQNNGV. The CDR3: CASSLGPTSGRVSDTQYF. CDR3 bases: TGTGCCAGCAGCTTAGGACCGACTAGCGGGAGAGTATCAGATACGCAGTATTTT.

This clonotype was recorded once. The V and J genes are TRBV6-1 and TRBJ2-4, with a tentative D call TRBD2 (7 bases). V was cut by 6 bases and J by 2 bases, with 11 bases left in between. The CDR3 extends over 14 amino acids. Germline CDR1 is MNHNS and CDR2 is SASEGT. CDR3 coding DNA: TGTGCCAGCAGAGCGGGACAAACCAAAAACATTCAGTACTTC. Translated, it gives CASRAGQTKNIQYF.

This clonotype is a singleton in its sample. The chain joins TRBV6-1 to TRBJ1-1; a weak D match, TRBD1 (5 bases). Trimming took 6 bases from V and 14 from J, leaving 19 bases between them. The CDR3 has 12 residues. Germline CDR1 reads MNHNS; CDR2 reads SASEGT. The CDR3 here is CASRPQGEVSFF. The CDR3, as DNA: TGTGCCAGCAGGCCACAAGGGGAAGTAAGCTTCTTT.

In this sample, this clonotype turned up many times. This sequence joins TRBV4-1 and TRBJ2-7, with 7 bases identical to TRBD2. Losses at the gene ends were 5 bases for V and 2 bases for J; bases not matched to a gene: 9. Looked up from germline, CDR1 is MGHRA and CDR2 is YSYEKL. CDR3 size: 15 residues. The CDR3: CASSVLREVPYEQYF. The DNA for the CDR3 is TGCGCCAGCAGCGTCTTACGGGAGGTTCCCTACGAGCAGTACTTC.

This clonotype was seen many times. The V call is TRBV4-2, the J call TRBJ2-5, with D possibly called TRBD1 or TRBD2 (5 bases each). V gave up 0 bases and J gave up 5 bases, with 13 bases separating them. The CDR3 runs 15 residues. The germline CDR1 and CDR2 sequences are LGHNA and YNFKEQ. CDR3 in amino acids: CASSQDTGARETQYF. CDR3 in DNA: TGTGCCAGCAGCCAAGATACCGGGGCCAGGGAGACCCAGTACTTC.

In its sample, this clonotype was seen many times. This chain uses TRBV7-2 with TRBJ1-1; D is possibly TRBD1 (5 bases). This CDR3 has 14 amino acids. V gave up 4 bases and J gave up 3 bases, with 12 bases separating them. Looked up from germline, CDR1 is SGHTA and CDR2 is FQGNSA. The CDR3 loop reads CASSSFRDDTEAFF. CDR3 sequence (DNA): TGTGCCAGCAGCTCTTTCAGGGATGACACTGAAGCTTTCTTT.

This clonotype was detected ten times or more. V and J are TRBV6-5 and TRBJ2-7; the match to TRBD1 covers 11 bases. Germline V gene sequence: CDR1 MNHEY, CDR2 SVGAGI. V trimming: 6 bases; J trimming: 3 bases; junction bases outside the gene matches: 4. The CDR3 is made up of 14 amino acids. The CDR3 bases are TGTGCCAGCAGAACCGGGACAGGGGGCTACGAGCAGTACTTC. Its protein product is CASRTGTGGYEQYF.

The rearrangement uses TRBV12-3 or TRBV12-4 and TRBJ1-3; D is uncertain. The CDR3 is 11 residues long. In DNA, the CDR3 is TGTGCAGCTCGGGTTGGAAACACCATATATTTT. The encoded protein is CAARVGNTIYF.